This TCR beta chain originates from a study of blood T cell repertoires in COVID-19 (dated by TCRdb to the early 2020s). About the full investigation: Samples covering the acute and convalescent phases of COVID-19 were provided by collaborators in the United States, Italy and Spain. The repertoires were released in a freely available public database intended as a resource for research on the immune response to SARS-CoV-2. Sample metadata almost always included a de-identified subject ID, COVID-19 status, age in years and sex. The prospective study material was composed of cDNA or gDNA derived from T cells, B-cell-depleted T cells, or PBMCs. Where HLA class I and class II types were available, the types were taken from metadata supplied by the sample provider, not from assay-based typing. Deeply sampled blood TCRbeta repertoires from subjects exposed to, actively infected with, or recovered from COVID-19 were included in the dataset. The samples were drawn from two sources: the first 160 participants of the ongoing ImmuneRACE study, and 1,200 or so subjects contributed by 6 global collaborators.

TCRbeta CDR3 regions were amplified from genomic DNA by means of the immunoSEQ Assay, a bias-controlled multiplex PCR. As for the authors' bioinformatics: The number of nucleated cells in each sample was estimated by amplification of reference gene primers within the assay. Sequence reads were collapsed and filtered to measure the absolute abundance of every unique TCRbeta CDR3 rearrangement. Productive Simpson clonality was computed per sample as the square root of Simpson's diversity index over productive rearrangements. What TCRdb holds here is the immuneACCESS table cut down to in-frame rearrangements. Part of the clones is not present; checked against another copy, under half of the missing clones reflect an unresolved V gene, and the others are unexplained. The V and J calls and the clone size are those of that table, but D and trimming were determined from the DNA. The sample data list about 260,000 clones, and roughly 88% of these were observed just once. The top ten clonotypes cover about 9.4% of the sample.

What the authors observed across the whole study: The amount of clinical and demographic metadata varied by source and participant and was provided uncurated.

One collaborating source in Seattle enrolled patients while the patients were actively infected and followed the patients over time throughout the course of disease. Collaborating institutions collected whole blood in K2EDTA tubes following their own protocols. Collaborator samples were shipped for TCRbeta analysis as frozen whole blood, isolated PBMCs, or DNA extracted from either sample type. This clone was seen just once. This clone's antigen is unknown. The sample holds no much larger clone one base away, and base qualities are not on file. Sequencing was carried out using peripheral blood. The sequence derives from a woman in her seventies with COVID-19, enrolled during active disease.

The DNA is as follows: TGTGCCAGCAGCTTGTTTAGGGGAGGCTACACCTTC. It is translated as CASSLFRGGYTF. Here the chain combines TRBV5-4 and TRBJ1-2, with TRBD1 as a weak D call on 5 bases. Trimming at the junction amounts to 1 base on V and 8 bases on J, and the germline ends lie 9 bases apart. Per the germline V gene (reference sequence), SGHNT is the CDR1 and YYREEE is the CDR2. From the cysteine up to the phenylalanine, the CDR3 has a length of 12 residues. CDR3 DNA only is kept here, 36 bases in frame from base 1. With all but the CDR3 taken from the reference TRBV5-4 and TRBJ1-2 genes, the full variable domain is: ETGVTQSPTHLIKTRGQQVTLRCSSQSGHNTVSWYQQALGQGPQFIFQYYREEENGRGNFPPRFSGLQFPNYSSELNVNALELDDSALYLCASSLFRGGYTFGSGTRLTVV.